This T cell receptor beta chain was sequenced for a study of CD8+CD57+ T cells in acquired aplastic anemia. J gave up 6 bases and V 8 bases, and 5 bases lay outside the gene matches. CDR1 and CDR2 (germline): WNHNN, SYGVQD (reference sequence). The CDR3 sequence is 14 residues long. CDR3 and TCR beta VDJ profiling relied on genomic DNA as the template. TCRdb recomputed calls from the reads with MiXCR, one row per CDR3 protein. In the table there are over 250,000 distinct CDR3 sequences, roughly 53% of which are singletons. It was patients with CD8+CD57+ cell expansion by flow cytometry who were chosen for sequencing.

The sequence was collected from a human donor with aplastic anemia. The J gene is TRBJ1-6, the V gene TRBV10-1, with TRBD1 matching over 9 bases. Sequencing was done on a sample of sorted CD4+, CD8+, or CD8+CD57+ T cells (not recorded which) from PBMCs. The CDR3 DNA sequence: TGCGCCAGCTTCCGGGACAGGGCTAATTCACCCCTCCACTTT. It codes for CASFRDRANSPLHF.